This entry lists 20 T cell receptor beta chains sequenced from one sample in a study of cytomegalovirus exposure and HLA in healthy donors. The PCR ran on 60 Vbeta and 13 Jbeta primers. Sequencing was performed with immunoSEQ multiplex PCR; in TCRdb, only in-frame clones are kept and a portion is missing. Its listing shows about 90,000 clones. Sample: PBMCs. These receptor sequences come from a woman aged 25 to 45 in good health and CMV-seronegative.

The CDR3: CASSRTGVETQYF. CDR3 DNA: TGTGCCAGCAGTCGGACAGGGGTAGAGACCCAGTACTTC. This chain links TRBV6-5 with TRBJ2-5; 9 positions match TRBD1. V shed 5 bases, J shed 4 bases, and the junction held 2 bases outside the gene matches. This CDR3 has 13 residues. Germline lookup yields CDR1 MNHEY and CDR2 SVGAGI.

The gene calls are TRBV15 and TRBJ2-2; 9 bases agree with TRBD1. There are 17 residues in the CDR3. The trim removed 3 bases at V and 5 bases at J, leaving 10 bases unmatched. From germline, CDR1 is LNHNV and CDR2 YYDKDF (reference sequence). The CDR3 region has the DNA TGTGCCACCAGCAGGGACAGGGGCCTCACCCCAACCGGGGAGCTGTTTTTT. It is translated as CATSRDRGLTPTGELFF.

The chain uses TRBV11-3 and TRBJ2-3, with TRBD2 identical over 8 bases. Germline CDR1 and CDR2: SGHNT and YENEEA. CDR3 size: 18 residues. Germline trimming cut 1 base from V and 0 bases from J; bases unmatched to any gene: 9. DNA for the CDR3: TGTGCCAGCAGCTTAGGACCCTCGCGGGGGGCTAGCACAGATACGCAGTATTTT. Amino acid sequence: CASSLGPSRGASTDTQYF.

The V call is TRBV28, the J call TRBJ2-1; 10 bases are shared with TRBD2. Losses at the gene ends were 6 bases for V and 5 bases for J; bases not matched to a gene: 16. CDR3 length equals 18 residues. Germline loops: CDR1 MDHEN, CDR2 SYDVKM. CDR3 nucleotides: TGTGCCAGCAGCCTCATGGAGGGGGTAGCGGGGGGCAACAATGAGCAGTTCTTC. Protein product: CASSLMEGVAGGNNEQFF.

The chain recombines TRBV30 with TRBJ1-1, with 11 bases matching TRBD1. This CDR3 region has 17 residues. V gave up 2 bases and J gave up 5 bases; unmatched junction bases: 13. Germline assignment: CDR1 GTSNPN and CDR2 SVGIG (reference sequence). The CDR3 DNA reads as TGTGCCTGGAGTCCTCCGCGGACAGGGGGCTATGGAACTGAAGCTTTCTTT. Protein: CAWSPPRTGGYGTEAFF.

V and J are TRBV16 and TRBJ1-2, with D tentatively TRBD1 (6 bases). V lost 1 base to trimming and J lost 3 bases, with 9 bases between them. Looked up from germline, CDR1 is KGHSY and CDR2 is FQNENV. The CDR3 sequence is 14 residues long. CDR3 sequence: CASSQLGGDYGYTF. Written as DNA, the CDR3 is TGTGCCAGCAGCCAATTAGGGGGTGACTATGGCTACACCTTC.

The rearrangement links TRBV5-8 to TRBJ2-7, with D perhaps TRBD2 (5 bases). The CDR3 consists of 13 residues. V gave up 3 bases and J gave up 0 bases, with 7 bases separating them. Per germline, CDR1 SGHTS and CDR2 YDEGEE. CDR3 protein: CASSWEFSYEQYF. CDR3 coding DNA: TGTGCCAGCAGCTGGGAGTTCTCCTACGAGCAGTACTTC.

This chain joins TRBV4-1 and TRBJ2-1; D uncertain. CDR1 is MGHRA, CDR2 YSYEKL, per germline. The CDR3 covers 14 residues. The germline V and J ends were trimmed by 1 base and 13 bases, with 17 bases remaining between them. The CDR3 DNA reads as TGCGCCAGCAGCCAAGTGCGAGACTCGTATCCACAGTTCTTC. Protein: CASSQVRDSYPQFF.

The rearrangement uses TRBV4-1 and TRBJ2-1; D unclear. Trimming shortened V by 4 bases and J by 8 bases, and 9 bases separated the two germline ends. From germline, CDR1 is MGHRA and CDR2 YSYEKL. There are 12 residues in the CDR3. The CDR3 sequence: CASSLRLDEQFF. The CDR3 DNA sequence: TGCGCCAGCAGCCTCCGACTGGATGAGCAGTTCTTC.

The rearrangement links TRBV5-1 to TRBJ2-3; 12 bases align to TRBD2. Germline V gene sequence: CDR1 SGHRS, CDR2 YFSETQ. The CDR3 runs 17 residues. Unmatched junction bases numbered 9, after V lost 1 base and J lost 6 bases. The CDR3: CASSLRTASGRGDTQYF. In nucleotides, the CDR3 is TGCGCCAGCAGCTTGAGGACCGCTAGCGGGAGGGGGGATACGCAGTATTTT.

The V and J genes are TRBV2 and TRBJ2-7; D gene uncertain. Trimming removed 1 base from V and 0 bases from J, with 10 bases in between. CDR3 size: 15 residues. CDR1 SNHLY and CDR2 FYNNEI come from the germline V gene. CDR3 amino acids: CASSEEAGFSYEQYF. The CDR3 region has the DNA TGTGCCAGCAGTGAAGAGGCAGGTTTCTCCTACGAGCAGTACTTC.

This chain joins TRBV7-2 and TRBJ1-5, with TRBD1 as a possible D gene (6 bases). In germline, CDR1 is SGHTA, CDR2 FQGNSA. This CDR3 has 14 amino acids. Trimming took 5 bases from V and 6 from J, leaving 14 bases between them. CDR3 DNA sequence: TGTGCCAGCAGCACGGGGGGGGCGGGTCAGCCCCAGCATTTT. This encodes CASSTGGAGQPQHF.

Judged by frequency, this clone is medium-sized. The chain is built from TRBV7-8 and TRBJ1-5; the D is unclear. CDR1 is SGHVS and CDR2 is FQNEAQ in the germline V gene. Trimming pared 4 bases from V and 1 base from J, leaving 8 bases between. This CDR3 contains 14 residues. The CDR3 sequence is CASSSRVSNQPQHF. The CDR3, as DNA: TGTGCCAGCAGCTCCCGAGTAAGCAATCAGCCCCAGCATTTT.

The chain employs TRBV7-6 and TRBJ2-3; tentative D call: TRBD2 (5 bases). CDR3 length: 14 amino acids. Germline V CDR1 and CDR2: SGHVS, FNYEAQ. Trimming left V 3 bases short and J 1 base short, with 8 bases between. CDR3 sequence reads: CASSLDSRTDTQYF. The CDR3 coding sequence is TGTGCCAGCAGCTTGGACTCACGCACAGATACGCAGTATTTT.

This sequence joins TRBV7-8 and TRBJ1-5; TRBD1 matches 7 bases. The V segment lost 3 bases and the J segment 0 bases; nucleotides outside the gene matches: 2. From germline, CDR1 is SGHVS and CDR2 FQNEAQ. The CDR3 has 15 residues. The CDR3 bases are TGTGCCAGCAGCTTCGGGACAGATAGCAATCAGCCCCAGCATTTT. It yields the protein CASSFGTDSNQPQHF.

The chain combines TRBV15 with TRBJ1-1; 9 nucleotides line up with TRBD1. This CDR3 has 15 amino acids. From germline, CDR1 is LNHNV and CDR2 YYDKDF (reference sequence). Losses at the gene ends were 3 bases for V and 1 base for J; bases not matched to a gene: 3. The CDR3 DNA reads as TGTGCCACCAGCAGGGACAGGGGCCAGAACACTGAAGCTTTCTTT. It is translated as CATSRDRGQNTEAFF.

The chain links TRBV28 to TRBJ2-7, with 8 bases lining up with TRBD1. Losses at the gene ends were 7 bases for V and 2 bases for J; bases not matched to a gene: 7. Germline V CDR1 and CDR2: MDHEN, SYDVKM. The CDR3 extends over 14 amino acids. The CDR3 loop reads CASKTQQGAYEQYF. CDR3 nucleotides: TGTGCCAGCAAAACACAACAGGGGGCCTACGAGCAGTACTTC.

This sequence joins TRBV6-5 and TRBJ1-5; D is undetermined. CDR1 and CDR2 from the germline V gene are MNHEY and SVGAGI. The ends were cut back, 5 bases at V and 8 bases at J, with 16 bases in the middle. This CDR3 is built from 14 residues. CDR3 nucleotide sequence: TGTGCCAGCAGTGAGATGGGAGGAAGTGAGCCCCAGCATTTT. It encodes CASSEMGGSEPQHF.

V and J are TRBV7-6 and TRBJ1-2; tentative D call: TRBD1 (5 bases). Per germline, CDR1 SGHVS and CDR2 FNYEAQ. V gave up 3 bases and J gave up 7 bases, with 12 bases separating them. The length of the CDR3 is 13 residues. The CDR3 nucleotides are TGTGCCAGCAGCTTGGGCAGGGATGCTGGCTACACCTTC. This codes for CASSLGRDAGYTF.

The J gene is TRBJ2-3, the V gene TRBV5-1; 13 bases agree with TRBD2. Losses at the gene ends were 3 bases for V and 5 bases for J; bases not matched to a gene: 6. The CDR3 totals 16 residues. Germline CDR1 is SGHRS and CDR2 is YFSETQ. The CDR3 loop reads CASSSQLAGGQDTQYF. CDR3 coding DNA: TGCGCCAGCAGCTCTCAACTAGCGGGGGGGCAAGATACGCAGTATTTT.